Only a few counts were recorded for the clone carrying this T cell receptor (beta chain). Antigen specificity is unknown. This entry comes from a study of CD8 T cells in ankylosing spondylitis. Study results and caveats: In peripheral blood, disease-linked CD8+ clones occurred at relatively low frequencies. Made up of 7 to 9 highly homologous variants, a TCR beta motif appeared characteristic of ankylosing spondylitis blood.

Trimming stripped 0 bases from V and 5 bases from J, with 8 bases between. The germline V gene encodes CDR1 SGHAT and CDR2 FQNNGV. CDR3 length: 14 amino acids. MiXCR, applied by TCRdb to the 5' RACE reads, yields one record per CDR3 protein. The sample includes roughly 700,000 distinct CDR3 sequences, around 20% seen only once; the top ten take under 20%. Sequencing was performed on blood, either unsorted or a sorted T cell fraction (not recorded which). This TCR derives from a male donor with ankylosing spondylitis. The V and J genes are TRBV11-2 and TRBJ2-1, with D possibly being TRBD2 (7 bases). CDR3 protein: CASSLDGGHNEQFF. The CDR3 nucleotides are TGTGCCAGCAGCTTAGACGGGGGGCACAATGAGCAGTTCTTC.